A selection of T cell receptor beta chains follows, all from one sample in a study of blood T cell repertoires in COVID-19. The protocol was immunoSEQ multiplex PCR, while the TCRdb copy is restricted to in-frame clones and leaves out a portion. The sample lists approximately 88,000 clones, around three quarters occurring once. Specimen: peripheral blood. The origin of the receptors is a man aged 50-60 years who had recovered from COVID-19. CDR3s include the opening cysteine and the closing phenylalanine or tryptophan. D genes are given only for firm matches. Size tells how often a clone was seen (once, few, many) or the class of an expanded clone, and some rows leave it out.

J gene,V gene,clone size,D gene,CDR3 protein,CDR3 DNA
TRBJ2-2,TRBV7-6,few,-,CASSLWATTTGELFF,TGTGCCAGCAGCTTATGGGCCACGACCACCGGGGAGCTGTTTTTT
TRBJ1-2,TRBV6-5,-,-,CASSYTGGGYTF,TGTGCCAGCAGTTACACCGGCGGTGGCTACACCTTC
TRBJ2-5,TRBV6-5,-,TRBD1,CASRRQGLGETQYF,TGTGCCAGCAGGAGACAGGGCCTGGGCGAGACCCAGTACTTC
TRBJ1-3,TRBV5-6,-,-,CASSHLDRTSGNTIYF,TGTGCCAGCAGCCACTTAGACAGGACCTCTGGAAACACCATATATTTT
TRBJ2-7,TRBV12-3/TRBV12-4,once,TRBD1,CASSRQGWEQYF,TGTGCCAGCAGTCGACAGGGATGGGAGCAGTACTTC
TRBJ1-2,TRBV12-3/TRBV12-4,-,-,CASSWRSYGYTF,TGTGCCAGCAGTTGGCGGTCCTATGGCTACACCTTC
TRBJ2-3,TRBV9,-,-,CASSVAGADTQYF,TGTGCCAGCAGCGTAGCGGGGGCAGATACGCAGTATTTT
TRBJ2-2,TRBV5-4,-,TRBD1,CASSLAGTGAGELFF,TGTGCCAGCAGCTTGGCCGGGACAGGGGCCGGGGAGCTGTTTTTT
TRBJ2-2,TRBV7-3,-,-,CASSLRQNTGELFF,TGTGCCAGCAGCTTAAGACAGAACACCGGGGAGCTGTTTTTT
TRBJ1-5,TRBV28,few,TRBD1,CASSTLGTGSSYQPQHF,TGTGCCAGCAGCACATTAGGGACAGGGTCCTCCTATCAGCCCCAGCATTTT
TRBJ2-5,TRBV5-1,-,-,CASSPDFQETQYF,TGCGCCAGCAGCCCTGACTTCCAAGAGACCCAGTACTTC
TRBJ1-5,TRBV6-5,-,-,CASSWGTRQPQHF,TGTGCCAGCAGTTGGGGGACTCGACAGCCCCAGCATTTT
TRBJ2-1,TRBV6-5,-,-,CASTPTKGNEQFF,TGTGCCAGCACCCCGACGAAGGGGAATGAGCAGTTCTTC
TRBJ2-2,TRBV7-9,-,-,CASTSDREGTGELFF,TGTGCCAGCACCTCGGACAGGGAGGGCACCGGGGAGCTGTTTTTT
TRBJ2-5,TRBV7-8,-,-,CAGSHRGGETQYF,TGTGCCGGATCCCACCGCGGAGGAGAGACCCAGTACTTC
TRBJ2-2,TRBV9,-,-,CASSDVTGVGELFF,TGTGCCAGCAGCGACGTTACAGGAGTCGGGGAGCTGTTTTTT